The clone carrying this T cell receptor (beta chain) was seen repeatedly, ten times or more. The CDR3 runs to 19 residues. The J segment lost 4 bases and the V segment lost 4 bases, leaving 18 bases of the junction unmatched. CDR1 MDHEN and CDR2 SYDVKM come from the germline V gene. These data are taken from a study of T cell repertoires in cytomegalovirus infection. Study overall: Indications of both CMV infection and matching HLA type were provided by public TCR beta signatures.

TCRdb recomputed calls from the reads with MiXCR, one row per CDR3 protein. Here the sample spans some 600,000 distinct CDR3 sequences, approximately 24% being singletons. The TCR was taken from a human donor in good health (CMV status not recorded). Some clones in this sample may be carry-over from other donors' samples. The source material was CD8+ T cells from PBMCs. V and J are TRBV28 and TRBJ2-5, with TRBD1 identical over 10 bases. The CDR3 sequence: CASSSPFRDRGHAVETQYF. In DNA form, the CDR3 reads TGTGCCAGCAGTTCCCCCTTCCGGGACAGGGGTCACGCGGTAGAGACCCAGTACTTC.